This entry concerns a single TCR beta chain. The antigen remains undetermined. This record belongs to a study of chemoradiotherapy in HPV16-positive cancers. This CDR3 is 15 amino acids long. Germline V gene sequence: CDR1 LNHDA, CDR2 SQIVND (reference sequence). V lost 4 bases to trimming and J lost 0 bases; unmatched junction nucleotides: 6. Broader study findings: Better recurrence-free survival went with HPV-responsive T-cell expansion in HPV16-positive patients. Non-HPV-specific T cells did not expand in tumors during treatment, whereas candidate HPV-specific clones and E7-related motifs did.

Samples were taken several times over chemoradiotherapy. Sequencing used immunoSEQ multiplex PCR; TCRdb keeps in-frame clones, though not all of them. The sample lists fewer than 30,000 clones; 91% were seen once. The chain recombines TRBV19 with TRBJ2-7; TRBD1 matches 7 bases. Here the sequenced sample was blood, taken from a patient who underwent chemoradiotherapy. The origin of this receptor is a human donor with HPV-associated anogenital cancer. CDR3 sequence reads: CASSTTGQHSYEQYF. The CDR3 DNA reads TGTGCCAGTAGTACGACGGGACAGCACTCCTACGAGCAGTACTTC.